The next 31 T cell receptor beta chains were all read from a single sample in a study of spatial heterogeneity in lung cancer. Study conclusions and caveats: Tracking of tumor mutation counts was seen in expanded intratumoral alpha and beta TCR counts.

TCRdb processed the 5' RACE reads anew with MiXCR; each CDR3 protein has one entry. The table shows some 9,000 distinct CDR3 sequences, with roughly 5.5% occurring only once. The time point here: sample taken at primary tumor resection. Their target antigens are unknown. The starting material was lung tumor tissue, obtained at surgery. These receptors all come from a female donor with early-stage non-small cell lung cancer.

This clonotype was seen many times. The chain combines TRBV5-4 with TRBJ2-7, with D uncertain. Germline V lookup: CDR1 SGHNT, CDR2 YYREEE (reference sequence). This CDR3 has 13 amino acids. Trimming cost V 0 bases and J 5 bases, with 9 bases left between them. The CDR3 DNA reads TGTGCCAGCAGCTTGGTGGGCTTCCACGAGCAGTACTTC. Its translation is CASSLVGFHEQYF.

In its sample, this clonotype was seen many times. The CDR3 DNA is TGCAGCGTCTCCGAAGTCTATAATTCACCCCTCCACTTT. As protein: CSVSEVYNSPLHF. The rearrangement uses TRBV29-1 and TRBJ1-6; D gene ambiguous. V lost 6 bases and J lost 3, with 9 bases in between. The CDR3 loop spans 13 amino acids. CDR1 and CDR2 from the germline V gene are SQVTM and ANQGSEA.

In its sample, this clonotype ranks as medium-sized. The rearrangement uses TRBV27 and TRBJ1-5; D gene ambiguous. V was clipped by 6 bases and J by 4 bases, with 4 bases between them. CDR1 is MNHEY, CDR2 SMNVEV, per germline (reference sequence). This CDR3 spans 11 amino acids. The CDR3 coding sequence is TGTGCCAGCAGCTCAAATCAGCCCCAGCATTTT. Its translation: CASSSNQPQHF.

Many counts were recorded for this clonotype. V is TRBV14 and J is TRBJ2-7; D gene ambiguous. The V end was cut by 0 bases, the J end by 3 bases, with 18 bases between. The CDR3 is 17 amino acids. CDR1 and CDR2 from the germline V gene are SGHDN and FVKESK. The CDR3 sequence: CASSQDYPAGNRYEQYF. CDR3 bases: TGTGCCAGCAGCCAAGATTACCCGGCAGGAAATCGCTACGAGCAGTACTTC.

In this sample, this clonotype is medium-sized. This sequence joins TRBV7-8 and TRBJ2-3; TRBD2 matches 10 bases. V lost 0 bases to trimming and J lost 1 base; unmatched junction nucleotides: 7. Germline V gene data show CDR1 as SGHVS and CDR2 as FQNEAQ. CDR3 size: 18 residues. CDR3 amino acids: CASSLASGGFRGTDTQYF. In nucleotides, the CDR3 is TGTGCCAGCAGCTTAGCTAGCGGGGGGTTCCGTGGCACAGATACGCAGTATTTT.

This clonotype was seen many times. The V and J genes are TRBV7-9 and TRBJ1-1; D not certain. The length of the CDR3 is 15 residues. CDR1 and CDR2 from the germline V gene are SEHNR and FQNEAQ (reference sequence). With 5 bases removed from V and 5 bases from J, the gap between germline ends came to 18 bases. CDR3 sequence: CASSQSNTEGTEAFF. The CDR3 DNA sequence: TGTGCCAGCAGCCAATCGAATACAGAGGGAACTGAAGCTTTCTTT. The full variable domain, rest sourced from reference TRBV7-9 and TRBJ1-1, is DTGVSQNPRHKITKRGQNVTFRCDPISEHNRLYWYRQTLGQGPEFLTYFQNEAQLEKSRLLSDRFSAERPKGSFSTLEIQRTEQGDSAMYLCASSQSNTEGTEAFFGQGTRLTVV.

This clonotype occurred many times. The V call is TRBV6-2 or TRBV6-3, the J call TRBJ2-2; the D gene is possibly TRBD1 (6 bases). The CDR3 covers 13 residues. Germline CDR1 reads MNHEY; CDR2 reads SVGEGT. Trimming cost V 4 bases and J 6 bases, with 9 bases left between them. DNA for the CDR3: TGTGCCAGCAGTTCACAGGGAGCCGGGGAGCTGTTTTTT. Its translation: CASSSQGAGELFF.

This clonotype was seen many times. The DNA for the CDR3 is TGTGCCAGCTCACTTCGACAGGGGCCGAACACTGAAGCTTTCTTT. It codes for CASSLRQGPNTEAFF. This chain uses TRBV18 with TRBJ1-1; 8 bases map to TRBD1. This CDR3 comprises 15 residues. The V gene's germline CDR1 is KGHSH and CDR2 LQKENI. Trimming cost V 4 bases and J 1 base; bases outside gene matches: 5.

This clonotype was counted many times. The chain recombines TRBV4-3 with TRBJ1-1; the D is unclear. Trimming left V 0 bases short and J 5 bases short, with 13 bases between. The CDR3 extends over 15 amino acids. Germline CDR1 and CDR2: LGHNA and YSLEER. The CDR3 nucleotides are TGCGCCAGCAGCCAAGATAAAGGAGTAAGGACTGAAGCTTTCTTT. Amino acid sequence: CASSQDKGVRTEAFF.

This clonotype came up many times. The chain has TRBV12-3 or TRBV12-4 and TRBJ2-7; D perhaps matches TRBD2 (6 bases). The CDR3 has 13 amino acids. Trimming stripped 8 bases from V and 7 bases from J, with 18 bases between. This CDR3 reads CASGREELREQYF. In nucleotides, the CDR3 is TGTGCCAGCGGCAGGGAGGAGCTGCGAGAGCAGTACTTC.

In this sample, this clonotype turned up many times. The gene calls are TRBV7-2 and TRBJ2-7, with D possibly TRBD2 on 5 matching bases. V lost 4 bases, J lost 4 bases, and 20 bases lay in between. CDR1 is SGHTA, CDR2 FQGNSA, per germline. This CDR3 region has 16 residues. CDR3 sequence: CASSSRGGLVGYEQYF. The CDR3 DNA reads TGTGCCAGCAGCTCCCGCGGCGGGTTGGTGGGGTACGAGCAGTACTTC.

This clonotype is medium-sized (0.01 to 0.1%) within its sample. The chain is built from TRBV7-2 and TRBJ1-1; 8 bases fit TRBD1. The germline gives CDR1 SGHTA, CDR2 FQGNSA. This CDR3 has 14 amino acids. V shed 1 base and J 6 bases; nucleotides not matched to a gene: 4. This CDR3 reads CASSLGQGRAEAFF. The DNA for the CDR3 is TGTGCCAGCAGCTTAGGACAGGGGAGGGCTGAAGCTTTCTTT.

The sample holds many counts of this clonotype. The V gene is TRBV7-8, the J gene TRBJ2-2; D possibly corresponds to TRBD1 (5 bases). The CDR3 spans 14 residues. The germline V gene has CDR1 SGHVS and CDR2 FQNEAQ. The V gene lost 5 bases and the J gene lost 2 bases, with 9 bases spanning the gap. The CDR3 reads CASSGHSNTGELFF. CDR3 nucleotide sequence: TGTGCCAGCAGCGGACATTCCAACACCGGGGAGCTGTTTTTT.

J is TRBJ1-5 and V is TRBV6-2 or TRBV6-3; D perhaps matches TRBD1 (5 bases). The CDR3 contains 15 residues. V lost 5 bases, J lost 3 bases, and 14 bases lay in between. From germline, CDR1 is MNHEY and CDR2 SVGEGT. The CDR3 sequence is CASSHLDRFNQPQHF. The CDR3 DNA reads TGTGCCAGCAGTCACCTCGACAGATTCAATCAGCCCCAGCATTTT.

Within the sample, this clonotype is medium-sized (0.01 to 0.1%). This chain uses TRBV20-1 with TRBJ2-1, with 7 bases aligning to TRBD2. The germline V gene has CDR1 DFQATT and CDR2 SNEGSKA (reference sequence). This CDR3 spans 14 amino acids. The junction had 10 bases not matched to a gene; V was cut back by 5 bases and J by 6 bases. CDR3 region: CSADLDGGGNEQFF. The DNA for the CDR3 is TGCAGTGCTGACCTAGATGGGGGGGGCAATGAGCAGTTCTTC.

This clonotype was seen a handful of times. V is TRBV12-3 or TRBV12-4 and J is TRBJ1-5, with unresolved D. The CDR3 length is 13 residues. V dropped 6 bases and J dropped 0 bases, with 6 bases sitting between them. In DNA, the CDR3 is TGTGCCAGCAGACAGCGTAGCAATCAGCCCCAGCATTTT. Residues: CASRQRSNQPQHF.

This clonotype qualifies as medium-sized. The chain couples TRBV6-2 or TRBV6-3 to TRBJ1-3; D is uncertain. V was cut by 6 bases and J by 2 bases, with 17 bases left in between. There are 16 residues in the CDR3. Germline CDR1 MNHEY, CDR2 SVGEGT. The CDR3 DNA is TGTGCCAGCAGCCCCTACAGCCCGTCAACTGGAAACACCATATATTTT. It translates to CASSPYSPSTGNTIYF.

This clonotype was detected ten times or more. V is TRBV7-2 and J is TRBJ2-1, with D possibly being TRBD1 or TRBD2 (6 bases each). Germline V lookup: CDR1 SGHTA, CDR2 FQGNSA. This CDR3 has 15 amino acids. The V end lost 1 base, the J end lost 6 bases, and 13 bases lay between the germline ends. The CDR3 DNA follows: TGTGCCAGCAGCTTAGGAGGGGGGCGTTTCAATGAGCAGTTCTTC. It is translated as CASSLGGGRFNEQFF.

This clonotype was counted at least ten times. This chain joins TRBV7-2 and TRBJ2-7, with 7 bases lining up with TRBD2. V shed 5 bases and J 0 bases; nucleotides not matched to a gene: 7. CDR1 and CDR2 (germline): SGHTA, FQGNSA. The CDR3 runs 15 residues. The DNA for the CDR3 is TGTGCCAGCAGCCAAAGCGGGACCAGCTCCTACGAGCAGTACTTC. Translated: CASSQSGTSSYEQYF.

A few counts support this clonotype. A much larger clonotype is one base distant, so this may be a read error. V and J are TRBV3-1 and TRBJ1-1; D is unclear. CDR1 LGHDT and CDR2 YNNKEL come from the germline V gene (reference sequence). The CDR3 sequence is 13 residues long. CDR3 region: CVSSKPQNTEAFF. The CDR3 DNA is TGTGTCAGCAGCAAACCCCAGAACACTGAAGCTTTCTTT.

By share, this clonotype ranks as medium-sized (0.01 to 0.1%). The genes are TRBV20-1 and TRBJ2-6, with 7 bases aligning to TRBD1. The V and J ends lost 5 bases and 3 bases, in that order; junction bases with no gene match: 10. Germline-derived CDR1 and CDR2 are DFQATT and SNEGSKA (reference sequence). The CDR3 length is 16 residues. CDR3 DNA sequence: TGCAGTGCTTTAAAAGGGGGCGCCGTTGGGGCCAACGTCCTGACTTTC. It translates to CSALKGGAVGANVLTF.

This clonotype was picked up many times. V is TRBV29-1 and J is TRBJ1-1; TRBD1 matches at 7 bases. Germline V gene lookup returns CDR1 SQVTM and CDR2 ANQGSEA. This CDR3 contains 18 residues. J lost 1 base, V lost 6 bases, and 20 bases had no gene match. CDR3 nucleotide sequence: TGCAGCGTCCCGAAAGAGGGGAGGGGGCGCATTTCGAACACTGAAGCTTTCTTT. Its protein product is CSVPKEGRGRISNTEAFF.

This sequence joins TRBV10-3 and TRBJ2-1; no definite D call. This CDR3 comprises 15 residues. Per germline, CDR1 ENHRY and CDR2 SYGVKD. Trimming took 7 bases from V and 0 from J, leaving 13 bases between them. CDR3 loop: CAINKMWSSYNEQFF. CDR3 coding DNA: TGTGCCATCAACAAGATGTGGAGCTCCTACAATGAGCAGTTCTTC.

This clonotype was seen ten or more times. The genes are TRBV12-3 or TRBV12-4 and TRBJ1-1; D perhaps matches TRBD1 (5 bases). The CDR3 has 16 residues. The germline V and J ends were trimmed by 6 bases and 0 bases, with 17 bases remaining between them. The CDR3 loop reads CASSPDSTRMNTEAFF. In DNA, the CDR3 is TGTGCCAGCAGCCCTGACAGCACCCGGATGAACACTGAAGCTTTCTTT.

In its sample, this clonotype ranks as medium-sized. The gene calls are TRBV30 and TRBJ2-3, with D possibly being TRBD2 (6 bases). The CDR3 totals 14 residues. The germline gives CDR1 GTSNPN, CDR2 SVGIG (reference sequence). With 1 base removed from V and 7 bases from J, the gap between germline ends came to 15 bases. CDR3 region: CAWSGSSERHTQYF. In nucleotides, the CDR3 is TGTGCCTGGAGTGGGTCTAGCGAACGGCATACGCAGTATTTT.

This clonotype is termed medium-sized (0.01 to 0.1%). This chain joins TRBV10-2 and TRBJ1-5; D gene ambiguous. The CDR3 extends over 13 amino acids. The V end lost 3 bases, the J end lost 8 bases, and 11 bases lay between the germline ends. CDR1 and CDR2 from the germline V gene are WSHSY and SAAADI. CDR3 sequence: CASSERAREPQHF. In DNA form, the CDR3 reads TGCGCCAGCAGTGAAAGGGCCCGGGAGCCCCAGCATTTT.

By proportion, this clonotype is large. V usage is TRBV7-8 and J usage is TRBJ1-4; a weak D match, TRBD1 (6 bases). The germline gives CDR1 SGHVS, CDR2 FQNEAQ. The CDR3 has 13 amino acids. V was clipped by 5 bases and J by 8 bases, with 12 bases between them. This CDR3 is CASSGTPGEKLFF. As DNA, the CDR3 is TGTGCCAGCAGCGGGACACCAGGGGAAAAACTGTTTTTT.

The chain links TRBV4-3 to TRBJ2-2; the match to TRBD1 covers 10 bases. This CDR3 is 16 amino acids long. Germline trimming cut 3 bases from V and 4 bases from J; bases unmatched to any gene: 5. The germline V gene has CDR1 LGHNA and CDR2 YSLEER. CDR3 coding DNA: TGCGCCAGCAGCCATGGGACAGGGGCGGGCACCGGGGAGCTGTTTTTT. It encodes CASSHGTGAGTGELFF.

This clonotype was observed a few times. The chain employs TRBV5-6 and TRBJ1-5, with unresolved D. Germline V lookup: CDR1 SGHDT, CDR2 YYEEEE. The CDR3 spans 13 residues. V lost 0 bases, J lost 7 bases, and 8 bases lay in between. CDR3 in DNA: TGTGCCAGCAGCTTGGCAAGAACACAGCCCCAGCATTTT. Protein product: CASSLARTQPQHF.

This clonotype is deemed medium-sized. The genes are TRBV6-2 or TRBV6-3 and TRBJ1-5; 7 positions agree with TRBD1. J lost 0 bases, V lost 8 bases, and 7 bases had no gene match. The CDR3 spans 15 residues. Looked up from germline, CDR1 is MNHEY and CDR2 is SVGEGT. The CDR3 DNA reads as TGTGCCAGCCGGGACAGCTACTATAGCAATCAGCCCCAGCATTTT. Residues: CASRDSYYSNQPQHF.

This chain joins TRBV7-2 and TRBJ2-3, with TRBD2 identical over 10 bases. V lost 1 base to trimming and J lost 3 bases; unmatched junction nucleotides: 4. The CDR3 spans 16 residues. The germline V gene has CDR1 SGHTA and CDR2 FQGNSA. The CDR3 nucleotides read TGTGCCAGCAGCTTAGTGCTAGCGGGAGAGACAGATACGCAGTATTTT. Translating gives CASSLVLAGETDTQYF.